The entry below describes one TCR beta chain. Its antigen is unidentified. Every donor, a Caucasian adult, lived in Nashville, Tennessee. CD4+ cell separation produced CD45RA+ naive and CD45RA-negative memory subsets. The protocol was immunoSEQ multiplex PCR, while the TCRdb copy is restricted to in-frame clones and leaves out a portion. In the table there are roughly 520,000 clones, around 96% of which are singletons. This record belongs to a study of shared clonotypes between healthy human individuals. Study summary: Donors had three CD4 naive, three CD4 memory, two CD8 naive and one CD8 memory plate apiece.

The CDR3 contains 14 residues. Trimming cost V 3 bases and J 6 bases; bases outside gene matches: 5. CDR1 and CDR2 from the germline V gene are LNHDA and SQIVND (reference sequence). Study-wide results and limits: Rarefaction exposed incomplete sorted-subset sequencing despite large depth.

V and J are TRBV19 and TRBJ2-3; 8 bases align to TRBD2. Sequences were obtained from naive CD4+ T cells sorted from blood. The subset here: CD45RA+ positively selected. This receptor was identified in a woman in her 30s in good health. CDR3 sequence: CASSIGGRSDTQYF. The DNA for the CDR3 is TGTGCCAGTAGTATTGGCGGGAGGTCTGATACGCAGTATTTT.